This TCR beta chain was documented in a study of cytomegalovirus exposure and HLA in healthy donors. Germline-derived CDR1 and CDR2 are SGHNT and YENEEA. The CDR3 covers 14 residues. V dropped 1 base and J dropped 2 bases, with 5 bases sitting between them. PCR amplification relied on 60 Vbeta primers (plus 13 Jbeta primers). Method: immunoSEQ multiplex PCR; TCRdb's copy keeps in-frame clones and lacks some. The sample lists 50,000 to 65,000 clones; 65% to 75% were seen once. The sample was PBMCs. This clonotype was sampled from a woman aged 25-40 years in good health and CMV-seronegative. The chain carries TRBV11-3 and TRBJ2-2; D is undetermined. The CDR3 coding sequence is TGTGCCAGCAGCTTAGGGCAAAACACCGGGGAGCTGTTTTTT. It encodes CASSLGQNTGELFF.